Presented here are 26 T cell receptor beta chains from one specimen sequenced in a study of cytomegalovirus exposure and HLA in healthy donors. The PCR had 60 Vbeta and 13 Jbeta primers. TCRdb keeps only in-frame clones here, not all; method: immunoSEQ multiplex PCR. The sample lists 270,000 or so clones, around 86% occurring once. Sequencing used PBMCs. The source of these receptors is a middle-aged man in good health and CMV-seropositive.

The chain combines TRBV15 with TRBJ2-2; the D gene is possibly TRBD2 (6 bases). CDR3 size: 15 residues. Between the trimmed V and J ends, which lost 0 bases and 7 bases, there was a span of 12 bases. Germline V gene sequence: CDR1 LNHNV, CDR2 YYDKDF (reference sequence). This CDR3 is CATSREGREDGELFF. Here the CDR3 DNA reads TGTGCCACCAGCAGAGAAGGCAGGGAGGACGGGGAGCTGTTTTTT.

This rearrangement joins TRBV7-9 to TRBJ2-1, with TRBD2 matching 7 bases. Germline CDR1 and CDR2: SEHNR and FQNEAQ (reference sequence). The CDR3 totals 15 residues. The J segment lost 5 bases and the V segment lost 3 bases, leaving 7 bases of the junction unmatched. The CDR3 nucleotides read TGTGCCAGCAGCTTTCGGCTAGCGGAGAACAATGAGCAGTTCTTC. This codes for CASSFRLAENNEQFF. Variable domain in full (rest from reference TRBV7-9 and TRBJ2-1): DTGVSQNPRHKITKRGQNVTFRCDPISEHNRLYWYRQTLGQGPEFLTYFQNEAQLEKSRLLSDRFSAERPKGSFSTLEIQRTEQGDSAMYLCASSFRLAENNEQFFGPGTRLTVL.

V usage is TRBV9 and J usage is TRBJ2-3, with TRBD2 matching over 13 bases. The germline CDR1 and CDR2 sequences are SGDLS and YYNGEE. The CDR3 length is 17 residues. Trimming removed 4 bases from V and 0 bases from J; junction bases left unmatched: 5. The CDR3 DNA reads TGTGCCAGCAGCCCCCAGGGACTAGCGGGGAGCACAGATACGCAGTATTTT. This encodes CASSPQGLAGSTDTQYF.

J is TRBJ1-1 and V is TRBV4-3, with 7 positions matching TRBD1. CDR1 LGHNA and CDR2 YSLEER come from the germline V gene. The J segment lost 0 bases and the V segment lost 5 bases, leaving 9 bases of the junction unmatched. This CDR3 spans 16 amino acids. CDR3 DNA sequence: TGCGCCAGCAGCAGGGGGCAGGTTTTGTTGAACACTGAAGCTTTCTTT. This sequence encodes CASSRGQVLLNTEAFF.

The chain carries TRBV5-5 and TRBJ1-2; maybe TRBD1 (6 bases). V was shortened by 4 bases and J by 3 bases, with 7 bases between the two germline ends. The CDR3 runs to 12 residues. The germline V gene encodes CDR1 SGHKS and CDR2 YYEKEE (reference sequence). This CDR3 is CASSRQDYGYTF. CDR3 sequence (DNA): TGTGCCAGCAGCCGACAGGACTATGGCTACACCTTC.

This sequence joins TRBV6-1 and TRBJ2-5; TRBD2 aligns across 9 bases. This CDR3 contains 14 residues. Germline CDR1 reads MNHNS; CDR2 reads SASEGT. The V and J ends lost 6 bases and 2 bases, in that order; junction bases with no gene match: 4. The CDR3 DNA reads TGTGCCAGCAGCCCTAGCGGGGTTCAAGAGACCCAGTACTTC. The encoded protein is CASSPSGVQETQYF.

This rearrangement joins TRBV2 to TRBJ2-4, with 9 bases matching TRBD2. J lost 0 bases, V lost 7 bases, and 13 bases had no gene match. Germline lookup yields CDR1 SNHLY and CDR2 FYNNEI. The CDR3 is 18 residues long. CDR3 sequence reads: CASKGSGSVFIAKNIQYF. The CDR3, as DNA: TGTGCCAGCAAAGGTAGCGGGAGTGTGTTCATAGCCAAAAACATTCAGTACTTC.

The rearrangement links TRBV14 to TRBJ2-3; D gene unclear. This CDR3 has 17 amino acids. Trimming stripped 0 bases from V and 2 bases from J, with 15 bases between. CDR1 SGHDN and CDR2 FVKESK come from the germline V gene. The CDR3 bases are TGTGCCAGCAGCCAAGATGGAGTAAAACGATTCACAGATACGCAGTATTTT. It yields the protein CASSQDGVKRFTDTQYF.

This clone was picked up one time. V and J are TRBV30 and TRBJ2-2; TRBD2 matches at 13 bases. The CDR3 consists of 16 residues. The germline gives CDR1 GTSNPN, CDR2 SVGIG (reference sequence). After removal of 3 bases from V and 3 bases from J, the junction contained 4 bases not matched to a gene. The CDR3 DNA is TGTGCCTGGAGGGCGGGACTAGCGGGATACACCGGGGAGCTGTTTTTT. It translates to CAWRAGLAGYTGELFF.

The chain employs TRBV4-1 and TRBJ1-5; TRBD1 matches at 8 bases. The CDR3 length is 16 residues. V shed 2 bases and J 3 bases; nucleotides not matched to a gene: 6. CDR1 and CDR2 from the germline V gene are MGHRA and YSYEKL. CDR3 amino acids: CASSQPPTGDNQPQHF. Written as DNA, the CDR3 is TGCGCCAGCAGCCAACCACCGACAGGGGACAATCAGCCCCAGCATTTT.

The V gene is TRBV4-1, the J gene TRBJ2-7, with 15 bases identical to TRBD2. The CDR3 has 19 amino acids. V trimming: 3 bases; J trimming: 3 bases; junction bases outside the gene matches: 12. CDR1 is MGHRA and CDR2 is YSYEKL in the germline V gene. DNA of the CDR3: TGCGCCAGCAGCCACCTCTATCGGACTAGCGGGAGGGCCCTCTACGAGCAGTACTTC. This codes for CASSHLYRTSGRALYEQYF.

The chain links TRBV2 to TRBJ1-5; D unresolved. In germline, CDR1 is SNHLY, CDR2 FYNNEI. This CDR3 has 13 amino acids. Trimming removed 2 bases at V and 2 bases at J, with 4 bases between. Here the CDR3 reads CASSEIGNQPQHF. CDR3 in DNA: TGTGCCAGCAGTGAAATCGGCAATCAGCCCCAGCATTTT. Combining the CDR3 with reference TRBV2 and TRBJ1-5 gives the whole variable domain EPEVTQTPSHQVTQMGQEVILRCVPISNHLYFYWYRQILGQKVEFLVSFYNNEISEKSEIFDDQFSVERPDGSNFTLKIRSTKLEDSAMYFCASSEIGNQPQHFGDGTRLSIL.

This chain connects TRBV28 to TRBJ2-5, with 10 positions matching TRBD2. CDR1 and CDR2 (germline): MDHEN, SYDVKM. V lost 5 bases and J lost 5; bases outside the gene matches: 8. This CDR3 region has 15 residues. The CDR3 reads CASSPSGRAGETQYF. CDR3 nucleotides: TGTGCCAGCAGTCCAAGCGGGAGGGCCGGGGAGACCCAGTACTTC. Drawing the rest from reference TRBV28 and TRBJ2-5, the complete variable domain is DVKVTQSSRYLVKRTGEKVFLECVQDMDHENMFWYRQDPGLGLRLIYFSYDVKMKEKGDIPEGYSVSREKKERFSLILESASTNQTSMYLCASSPSGRAGETQYFGPGTRLLVL.

The chain combines TRBV19 with TRBJ1-1; D is possibly TRBD1 (5 bases). The germline CDR1 and CDR2 sequences are LNHDA and SQIVND (reference sequence). V was shortened by 7 bases and J by 5 bases, with 20 bases between the two germline ends. This CDR3 is built from 15 residues. The CDR3 protein is CASTYGAAANTEAFF. The CDR3, as DNA: TGTGCCAGTACCTATGGGGCAGCAGCGAATACTGAAGCTTTCTTT.

This chain joins TRBV19 and TRBJ2-3; TRBD2 matches at 12 bases. The V and J ends lost 5 bases and 4 bases, in that order; junction bases with no gene match: 16. This CDR3 is built from 19 residues. The germline V gene encodes CDR1 LNHDA and CDR2 SQIVND (reference sequence). The CDR3 here is CASSRLAGELSIKSDTQYF. The CDR3 nucleotides are TGTGCCAGTAGTCGACTAGCGGGAGAATTGAGTATCAAGTCAGATACGCAGTATTTT. Variable domain in full (rest from reference TRBV19 and TRBJ2-3): DGGITQSPKYLFRKEGQNVTLSCEQNLNHDAMYWYRQDPGQGLRLIYYSQIVNDFQKGDIAEGYSVSREKKESFPLTVTSAQKNPTAFYLCASSRLAGELSIKSDTQYFGPGTRLTVL.

This sequence joins TRBV5-5 and TRBJ1-5, with no clear D. The V end lost 4 bases, the J end lost 4 bases, and 12 bases lay between the germline ends. The germline V gene encodes CDR1 SGHKS and CDR2 YYEKEE (reference sequence). The CDR3 has 14 amino acids. The CDR3 DNA reads as TGTGCCAGCAGCCCCGGACTAATTAATCAGCCCCAGCATTTT. The encoded protein is CASSPGLINQPQHF.

The chain combines TRBV7-9 with TRBJ2-5; TRBD2 agrees at 7 bases. The germline CDR1 and CDR2 sequences are SEHNR and FQNEAQ (reference sequence). Trimming at V came to 1 base and at J to 1 base, leaving 6 bases not matched to a gene. This CDR3 comprises 16 residues. CDR3 region: CASSLGSLAVQETQYF. The DNA of the CDR3 is TGTGCCAGCAGCTTAGGGTCTCTAGCGGTCCAAGAGACCCAGTACTTC.

This clone showed up just once. This sequence joins TRBV4-1 and TRBJ2-2; weak D call: TRBD2 (5 bases). The germline V gene has CDR1 MGHRA and CDR2 YSYEKL. Trimming shortened V by 4 bases and J by 0 bases, and 18 bases separated the two germline ends. The CDR3 has 18 amino acids. In DNA form, the CDR3 reads TGCGCCAGCAGCCGGTCCCGAGCGGTTCGGCCGAACACCGGGGAGCTGTTTTTT. It translates to CASSRSRAVRPNTGELFF.

V and J are TRBV28 and TRBJ2-2, with D perhaps TRBD1 (5 bases). This CDR3 has 15 amino acids. In germline, CDR1 is MDHEN, CDR2 SYDVKM. The ends were cut back, 3 bases at V and 4 bases at J, with 12 bases in the middle. The CDR3 nucleotides read TGTGCCAGCAGTTTTTCCAGGGTGGGCACCGGGGAGCTGTTTTTT. Protein sequence: CASSFSRVGTGELFF.

This clone was observed at least ten times. The V and J genes are TRBV2 and TRBJ2-2, with D possibly being TRBD1 (6 bases). Deletions cut 6 bases from V and 1 base from J, with 9 bases between. The germline V gene encodes CDR1 SNHLY and CDR2 FYNNEI. The CDR3 length is 14 residues. The CDR3 region is CASRPRGNTGELFF. The DNA for the CDR3 is TGTGCCAGCAGACCCAGGGGGAACACCGGGGAGCTGTTTTTT.

CDR3 sequence reads: CASSPQGSGSYEQYF. The CDR3 nucleotides are TGTGCCAGCAGTCCTCAGGGTTCAGGTAGCTACGAGCAGTACTTC. The chain combines TRBV7-3 with TRBJ2-7; a possible D gene is TRBD1 (5 bases). This CDR3 is 15 amino acids long. Trimming took off 6 bases at V and 3 bases at J, with 18 bases between the two ends. Per germline, CDR1 SGHTA and CDR2 FQGTGA.

CDR3 in amino acids: CASSPGGRGNEQFF. The CDR3 region has the DNA TGTGCCAGCAGCCCAGGCGGGAGAGGCAATGAGCAGTTCTTC. The J gene is TRBJ2-1, the V gene TRBV7-3; TRBD2 agrees at 7 bases. The CDR3 totals 14 residues. Looked up from germline, CDR1 is SGHTA and CDR2 is FQGTGA. The trim removed 5 bases at V and 6 bases at J, leaving 7 bases unmatched.

CDR3 sequence: CTSSRPAGIDEQFF. DNA of the CDR3: TGCACCAGCAGCCGACCAGCGGGAATCGATGAGCAGTTCTTC. The gene calls are TRBV1 and TRBJ2-1; TRBD2 reflects the table's D call only, with no check against the DNA. TRBV1 is given as a pseudogene. The CDR3 contains 14 residues.

The chain links TRBV7-9 to TRBJ2-7; 9 nucleotides line up with TRBD2. The V gene's germline CDR1 is SEHNR and CDR2 FQNEAQ (reference sequence). The CDR3 runs 17 residues. The V gene end was trimmed by 4 bases and the J gene end by 4 bases; junction bases not matched to a gene: 14. The CDR3 protein is CASSSVFAGGPDYEQYF. DNA of the CDR3: TGTGCCAGCAGCTCGGTGTTCGCGGGAGGGCCGGATTACGAGCAGTACTTC.

V gene TRBV10-3 combines with J gene TRBJ2-2, with 9 bases identical to TRBD2. CDR3 size: 15 residues. Losses at the gene ends were 5 bases for V and 3 bases for J; bases not matched to a gene: 4. Germline assignment: CDR1 ENHRY and CDR2 SYGVKD. CDR3 protein: CAISPLAGDTGELFF. In DNA form, the CDR3 reads TGTGCCATCAGTCCTTTAGCGGGAGACACCGGGGAGCTGTTTTTT.

This rearrangement joins TRBV21-1 to TRBJ2-3; the D segment call TRBD2 is taken from the table without a DNA check. TRBV21-1 is an annotated pseudogene. The CDR3 length is 15 residues. For the CDR3, the DNA is TGTGCCAGCAGCAAAGGCTGGGGAGGCACAGATACGCAGTATTTT. Amino acid sequence: CASSKGWGGTDTQYF.